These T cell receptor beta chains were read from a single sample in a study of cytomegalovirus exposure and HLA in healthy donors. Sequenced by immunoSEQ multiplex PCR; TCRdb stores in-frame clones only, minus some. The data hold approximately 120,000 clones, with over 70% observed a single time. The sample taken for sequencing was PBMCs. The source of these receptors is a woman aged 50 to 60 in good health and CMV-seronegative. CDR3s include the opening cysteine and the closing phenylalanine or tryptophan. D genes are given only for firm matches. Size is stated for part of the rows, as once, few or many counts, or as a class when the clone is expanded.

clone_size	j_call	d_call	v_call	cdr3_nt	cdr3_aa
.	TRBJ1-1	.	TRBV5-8	TGTGCCAGCAGCCCCGCAGGCGCCCGAGAAGCTTTCTTT	CASSPAGAREAFF
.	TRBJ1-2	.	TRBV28	TGTGCCAGCAGGAAAACAGGAGCTAACTATGGCTACACCTTC	CASRKTGANYGYTF
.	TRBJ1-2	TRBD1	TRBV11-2	TGTGCCAGCTCGGGAGGGGGCGAGGGTGGCTACACCTTC	CASSGGGEGGYTF
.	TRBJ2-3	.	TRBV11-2	TGTGCCAGCAGCCCGGGGTTTAGCACAGATACGCAGTATTTT	CASSPGFSTDTQYF
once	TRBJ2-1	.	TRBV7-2	TGTGCCAGCAGCTTAACTAGTTACTATGAGCAGTTCTTC	CASSLTSYYEQFF
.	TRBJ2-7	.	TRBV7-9	TGTGCCAGCAGCTCAGGGGGGAGCTACGAGCAGTACTTC	CASSSGGSYEQYF
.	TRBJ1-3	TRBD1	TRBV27	TGTGCCAGCAGTCCATCTACAGGGGAAAGTGGAAACACCATATATTTT	CASSPSTGESGNTIYF
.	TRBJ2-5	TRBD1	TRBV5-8	TGTGCCAGCAGCCCGACAGGGGGGCGGGAGACCCAGTACTTC	CASSPTGGRETQYF
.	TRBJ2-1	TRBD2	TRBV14	TGTGCCAGCAGCCAACCGGGACTAGCGCCTTACAATGAGCAGTTCTTC	CASSQPGLAPYNEQFF
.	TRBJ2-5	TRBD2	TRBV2	TGTGCCAGCAGTCCACCTGGGGTAACTAGCGGGGTCCAAGAGACCCAGTACTTC	CASSPPGVTSGVQETQYF
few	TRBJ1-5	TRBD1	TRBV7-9	TGTGCCAGCAGCTTCGTCCCGGGACAGGGATGGTATAGCAATCAGCCCCAGCATTTT	CASSFVPGQGWYSNQPQHF
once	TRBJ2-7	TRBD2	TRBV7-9	TGTGCCAGCCGGGACTACCCCTACGAGCAGTACTTC	CASRDYPYEQYF
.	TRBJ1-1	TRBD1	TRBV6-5	TGTGCCAGCAGTTGGGACAGGGAGATTACTGAAGCTTTCTTT	CASSWDREITEAFF
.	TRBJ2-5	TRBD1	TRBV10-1	TGCGCCAGCAGTGTGGACAGGGGGCTAATAAATGAAGAGACCCAGTACTTC	CASSVDRGLINEETQYF
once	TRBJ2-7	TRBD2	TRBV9	TGTGCCAGCAGCGTCAGCGGGAAATCCTACGAGCAGTACTTC	CASSVSGKSYEQYF
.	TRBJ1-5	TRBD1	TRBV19	TGTGCCAGTAGAAGCAAACCGACAGGGTCTAGCAATCAGCCCCAGCATTTT	CASRSKPTGSSNQPQHF
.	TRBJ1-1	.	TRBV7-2	TGTGCCAGCAGCTTAACCGGGGGGAACACTGAAGCTTTCTTT	CASSLTGGNTEAFF
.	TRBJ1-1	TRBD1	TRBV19	TGTGCCAGTAGTCCGCAGGGGGCCGACACTGAAGCTTTCTTT	CASSPQGADTEAFF
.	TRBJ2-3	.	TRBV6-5	TGTGCCAGCAGACCCGCGGGGCCCTTAACCCATACGCAGTATTTT	CASRPAGPLTHTQYF
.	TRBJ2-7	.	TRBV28	TGTGCCAGCACGGGGACCTACGAGCAGTACTTC	CASTGTYEQYF
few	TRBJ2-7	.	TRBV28	TGTGCCAGCAGGCCCGAGGGTTTGTACGAGCAGTACTTC	CASRPEGLYEQYF
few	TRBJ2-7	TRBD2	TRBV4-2	TGTGCCAGCAGCCAGCGCACTAGCGGGGAGATCTACGAGCAGTACTTC	CASSQRTSGEIYEQYF
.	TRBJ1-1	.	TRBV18	TGTGCCAGCTCACAGACAGGACCTGACACTGAAGCTTTCTTT	CASSQTGPDTEAFF
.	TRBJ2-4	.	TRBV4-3	TGCGCCAGCAGCCAAGAGCAGGGGACCAAAAACATTCAGTACTTC	CASSQEQGTKNIQYF
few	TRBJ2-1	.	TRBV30	TGTGCCTGGAGTGTACGGGAGTATGAGCAGTTCTTC	CAWSVREYEQFF
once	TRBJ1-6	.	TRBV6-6	TGTGCCAGCAGTACAGGGACGCCCCTCCACTTT	CASSTGTPLHF
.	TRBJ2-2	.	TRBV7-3	TGTGCCAGCACGATGGGGGGACTGACCGGGGAGCTGTTTTTT	CASTMGGLTGELFF
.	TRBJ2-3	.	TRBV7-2	TGTGCCAGCAGCAAACTTAGAAGCACAGATACGCAGTATTTT	CASSKLRSTDTQYF
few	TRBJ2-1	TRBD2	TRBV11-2	TGTGCCAGCAGCTTCGGGGGGGCCGTCAAGGAGCAGTTCTTC	CASSFGGAVKEQFF
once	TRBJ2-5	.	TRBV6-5	TGTGCCAGCAGTGCGGCAGGGGTGTACCAAGAGACCCAGTACTTC	CASSAAGVYQETQYF
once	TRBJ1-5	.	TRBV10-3	TGTGCCATCAGTGAGGCACAGGGTTATGAGCCCCAGCATTTT	CAISEAQGYEPQHF
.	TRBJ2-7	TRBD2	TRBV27	TGTGCCAGCAGTCTCCGCTTTGGGGGGGCCTACGAGCAGTACTTC	CASSLRFGGAYEQYF
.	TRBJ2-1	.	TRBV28	TGTGCCAGCAGTCCGACCCCGGGATCCTACAATGAGCAGTTCTTC	CASSPTPGSYNEQFF
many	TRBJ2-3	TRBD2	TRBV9	TGTGCCAGCAGCGTAGCTAGCGGGACAGATACGCAGTATTTT	CASSVASGTDTQYF
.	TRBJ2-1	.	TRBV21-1	TGTGCCAGAAGGGACAGGGAGTTCTTC	CARRDREFF
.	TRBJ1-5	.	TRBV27	TGTGCCAGCAGCGACACCTTTGAGCCCCAGCATTTT	CASSDTFEPQHF
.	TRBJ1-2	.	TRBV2	TGTGCCAGCAGTGGGGGGCTTAGGGCTAACTATGGCTACACCTTC	CASSGGLRANYGYTF
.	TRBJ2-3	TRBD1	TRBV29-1	TGCAGCGTTGGGGACAGCTGGCAGTATTTT	CSVGDSWQYF
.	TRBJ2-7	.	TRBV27	TGTGCCAGCAGTCTCAGGGTTACCTACGAGCAGTACTTC	CASSLRVTYEQYF
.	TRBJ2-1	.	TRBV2	TGTGCCGGCACGAGGTCTACGTACTACAATGAGCAGTTCTTC	CAGTRSTYYNEQFF
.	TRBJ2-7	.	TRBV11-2	TGTGCCAGCAGCGCCAAGTACGAGCAGTACTTC	CASSAKYEQYF